This TCR beta chain was identified in a study of blood T cell repertoires in COVID-19 (dated by TCRdb to 2018 to 2021). General notes on the study: Samples from collaborators originated in the United States, Italy and Spain and spanned both the acute and convalescent phases of COVID-19. The material from the prospective study consisted of cDNA or gDNA derived from T cells, B-cell-depleted T cells, or PBMCs. Subjects who had been exposed to COVID-19, were actively infected with it, or had recovered from it provided the deeply sampled blood TCRbeta repertoires that made up the dataset. A freely available public database, intended as a resource for researchers studying the immune response to SARS-CoV-2, is where the repertoires were released. The samples were drawn from two sources: the first 160 participants of the ongoing ImmuneRACE study, and fewer than 1,500 subjects contributed by 6 global collaborators. The sample metadata nearly always contained a de-identified subject ID, COVID-19 status, age in years and sex. Where HLA class I and class II types were available, the types were taken from metadata supplied by the sample provider, not from assay-based typing. On the study overall, not on this receptor specifically: The amount of clinical and demographic metadata varied by source and participant and was provided uncurated.

Whole blood was collected in K2EDTA tubes by collaborating institutions according to the institutions' own protocols. For TCRbeta analysis, collaborators shipped samples in one of three forms: frozen whole blood, isolated PBMCs, or DNA extracted from either of those sample types. A note on this clone: Its antigen specificity is not known. No much larger clone exists at a distance of one base, and base qualities are not known.

TCRbeta CDR3 regions were amplified from genomic DNA using the immunoSEQ Assay, a bias-controlled multiplex PCR. Turning to the authors' computational methods: The number of nucleated cells in each sample was estimated by amplification of reference gene primers within the assay. Sequence reads were collapsed and filtered to measure the absolute abundance of every unique TCRbeta CDR3 rearrangement. For each sample, productive Simpson clonality was calculated as the square root of Simpson's diversity index across productive rearrangements. This immuneACCESS table, as held by TCRdb, lists in-frame sequences with V and J called but not all clones. Of the missing ones, under half trace to an unresolved V gene in checked studies; the others have no known cause. V and J calls and clone size come straight from that table; D and trimming were deduced from the DNA. Present in this sample are tens of thousands of clones, roughly 89% of which were seen just once. Roughly 19% of the sample is taken by the ten largest.

Material for sequencing was peripheral blood. The TCR sequence derives from a woman of 80 years or more with acute or convalescent COVID-19.

In nucleotide form, the sequence is TGCGCCAGCAGAGCCCACTCTGGAAACACCATATATTTT. This sequence encodes CASRAHSGNTIYF. The rearranged segments are TRBV5-1 and TRBJ1-3; a confident D gene designation cannot be given. Reading the germline V gene gives CDR1 SGHRS and CDR2 YFSETQ. The CDR3 runs 13 amino acids, cysteine and phenylalanine included. Just CDR3 DNA is preserved here, 39 bases in frame from base 1. V lost 5 bases and J lost 0 bases; the stretch between them is 6 bases long.